The rows below give T cell receptor beta chains drawn from one sample of a study of T-cell memory formation after mild COVID-19. TCRdb fed the 5' RACE reads into MiXCR, producing one record per CDR3 protein. The table shows 500,000 to 600,000 distinct CDR3 sequences, with roughly 17% occurring only once. The specimen sequenced was PBMCs or a T cell subset sorted from them (not recorded which). These receptors were obtained from an adult woman who had mild COVID-19 (a few samples of this study predate the infection). Cell type and time point are not known. The conserved cysteine and the conserved F or W are not part of the CDR3 here. Each record gives: V gene, J gene, CDR3 protein.

v_gene: TRBV2
j_gene: TRBJ1-1
CDR3aa: ASRKGQMNTEAF

v_gene: TRBV18
j_gene: TRBJ2-4
CDR3aa: ASSPLIGGGKNIQY

v_gene: TRBV19
j_gene: TRBJ2-3
CDR3aa: AISGTSGSSQY

v_gene: TRBV4-3
j_gene: TRBJ2-5
CDR3aa: ASSQNVRGWETQY

v_gene: TRBV6-6
j_gene: TRBJ2-7
CDR3aa: ASSYSPSTGDYEQY

v_gene: TRBV25-1
j_gene: TRBJ2-5
CDR3aa: ASSVFGTSETQY

v_gene: TRBV10-3
j_gene: TRBJ1-2
CDR3aa: AISESNYGYT

v_gene: TRBV12-3/TRBV12-4
j_gene: TRBJ2-7
CDR3aa: ASSTGLAGSEQY

v_gene: TRBV3-1
j_gene: TRBJ1-1
CDR3aa: ASSQELRHTGGSPAEAF

v_gene: TRBV4-1
j_gene: TRBJ1-1
CDR3aa: ASSHPQTPRDRGFEAF

v_gene: TRBV6-5
j_gene: TRBJ2-7
CDR3aa: ASSPGRGEQY

v_gene: TRBV3-1
j_gene: TRBJ2-3
CDR3aa: ASSQDLVSPSDFYSTDTQY

v_gene: TRBV24-1
j_gene: TRBJ1-2
CDR3aa: ATQGAGGYT

v_gene: TRBV7-6
j_gene: TRBJ2-5
CDR3aa: ASSSPWSGRETQY

v_gene: TRBV6-5
j_gene: TRBJ2-1
CDR3aa: ASSSDTGPRGDNEQF

v_gene: TRBV7-2
j_gene: TRBJ2-5
CDR3aa: ASSLALAGGETQY

v_gene: TRBV5-1
j_gene: TRBJ2-7
CDR3aa: ASSLGRMNSGPWEAYEQY

v_gene: TRBV5-1
j_gene: TRBJ2-1
CDR3aa: ASSQTSGRNNEQF

v_gene: TRBV6-4
j_gene: TRBJ2-1
CDR3aa: ASGQTRNNEQF

v_gene: TRBV7-2
j_gene: TRBJ2-5
CDR3aa: ASSLNRGSKETQY

v_gene: TRBV3-1
j_gene: TRBJ1-1
CDR3aa: ASSQAPGTNTEAF

v_gene: TRBV12-5
j_gene: TRBJ2-7
CDR3aa: ASGAPGYPYEQY

v_gene: TRBV29-1
j_gene: TRBJ2-7
CDR3aa: SVEGPGMHEQY

v_gene: TRBV19
j_gene: TRBJ2-7
CDR3aa: ASSPTRQGTYEQY